The 9 T cell receptor beta chains listed next were all sequenced from one sample in a study of CD8 T cells in Susac syndrome (dated by TCRdb to between 2018 and 2020). Preparation of the library involved the immunoSEQ multiplex PCR assay. RNA was extracted with the RNeasy kit and roughly 0.5 to 1 ug was reverse transcribed using random hexamers. TCRdb handled the public reads itself, with Q25 trimming in fastp and clone calling in MiXCR, and kept productive beta chains. CDR3 protein sequences are deduplicated, and each keeps its most common genes and DNA. This sample holds roughly 120,000 distinct CDR3 sequences; about 96% were observed only once. The ten top clones hold approximately 0.093% of the sample. The specimen sequenced was CD4+ T cells from PBMCs. Receptors originate from a human donor in good health.

This chain links TRBV19 with TRBJ2-5, with a possible D match to TRBD1 (6 bases). V shed 5 bases and J shed 5 bases, with 12 bases lying between them. Germline V lookup: CDR1 LNHDA, CDR2 SQIVND (reference sequence). The CDR3 runs to 13 residues. The CDR3 DNA reads TGTGCCAGTAGTCCACAGGGTCTGGAGACCCAGTACTTC. It yields the protein CASSPQGLETQYF. The whole variable domain, remainder taken from reference TRBV19 and TRBJ2-5, is DGGITQSPKYLFRKEGQNVTLSCEQNLNHDAMYWYRQDPGQGLRLIYYSQIVNDFQKGDIAEGYSVSREKKESFPLTVTSAQKNPTAFYLCASSPQGLETQYFGPGTRLLVL.

This clonotype was detected only once. This sequence joins TRBV18 and TRBJ2-7; TRBD2 might be the D (6 bases). V lost 5 bases, J lost 6 bases, and 8 bases lay in between. Looked up from germline, CDR1 is KGHSH and CDR2 is LQKENI. The CDR3 has 11 residues. This chain's CDR3 is CASSNSGEQYF. The CDR3 DNA is TGTGCCAGCTCAAATAGCGGCGAGCAGTACTTC. Full variable domain (missing parts from reference TRBV18 and TRBJ2-7): NAGVMQNPRHLVRRRGQEARLRCSPMKGHSHVYWYRQLPEEGLKFMVYLQKENIIDESGMPKERFSAEFPKEGPSILRIQQVVRGDSAAYFCASSNSGEQYFGPGTRLTVT.

V and J are TRBV6-5 and TRBJ2-7, with TRBD2 matching 13 bases. V dropped 0 bases and J dropped 4; count of bases not matched to a gene: 9. Germline-derived CDR1 and CDR2 are MNHEY and SVGAGI. The CDR3 extends over 18 amino acids. CDR3 DNA sequence: TGTGCCAGCAGTTACTCGATCGCGACTAGCGGGAGGAATTACGAGCAGTACTTC. Protein: CASSYSIATSGRNYEQYF.

The chain has TRBV28 and TRBJ2-6; tentatively, D is TRBD1 or TRBD2 (5 bases each). This CDR3 is 15 amino acids long. CDR1 is MDHEN and CDR2 is SYDVKM in the germline V gene. V was trimmed by 5 bases and J by 4 bases, leaving 12 bases between them. CDR3 in amino acids: CASSPGTRGANVLTF. The CDR3 nucleotides are TGTGCCAGCAGTCCCGGGACGAGAGGGGCCAACGTCCTGACTTTC.

This chain joins TRBV4-3 and TRBJ2-7, with D hard to call. Trimming stripped 2 bases from V and 3 bases from J, with 8 bases between. CDR1 is LGHNA, CDR2 YSLEER, per germline. This CDR3 spans 13 amino acids. This chain's CDR3 is CASSQRVGYEQYF. The CDR3 region has the DNA TGCGCCAGCAGCCAACGGGTTGGCTACGAGCAGTACTTC.

A single count supports this clonotype. The chain uses TRBV20-1 and TRBJ2-5, with TRBD2 as a possible D gene (6 bases). The CDR3 spans 14 residues. V was clipped by 1 base and J by 2 bases, with 11 bases between them. Germline V CDR1 and CDR2: DFQATT, SNEGSKA (reference sequence). This CDR3 reads CSARGGANQETQYF. In nucleotides, the CDR3 is TGCAGTGCTAGAGGCGGGGCGAATCAAGAGACCCAGTACTTC.

The rearrangement uses TRBV2 and TRBJ1-2; 7 nucleotides line up with TRBD1. This CDR3 comprises 12 residues. The ends lost 3 bases at V and 8 bases at J; junction bases unmatched: 3. Per the germline V gene, CDR1 is SNHLY and CDR2 is FYNNEI. CDR3 bases: TGTGCCAGCAGTGAGACAGGGCGAGGCTACACCTTC. This encodes CASSETGRGYTF.

The V and J genes are TRBV18 and TRBJ1-2, with 8 positions matching TRBD1. V shed 0 bases and J 3 bases; nucleotides not matched to a gene: 12. From germline, CDR1 is KGHSH and CDR2 LQKENI. The CDR3 has 18 amino acids. CDR3 residues: CASSPPTWTGSKDYGYTF. CDR3 coding DNA: TGTGCCAGCTCACCACCCACTTGGACAGGGAGTAAGGACTATGGCTACACCTTC.

This chain joins TRBV9 and TRBJ2-2; a weak D match, TRBD1 (5 bases). The CDR3 is made up of 15 amino acids. V was trimmed by 3 bases and J by 5 bases, leaving 14 bases between them. The germline V gene encodes CDR1 SGDLS and CDR2 YYNGEE. The CDR3 DNA reads TGTGCCAGCAGCGCCAACAGGATGGGGACCGGGGAGCTGTTTTTT. Its translation is CASSANRMGTGELFF.